This is a list of T cell receptor beta chains from one sample in a study of shared clonotypes between healthy human individuals. Generated by immunoSEQ multiplex PCR, the TCRdb table keeps only in-frame clones and is missing some. Found here are around 700,000 clones, around 72% of them singletons; the top ten hold less than 2%. The sample was memory CD4+ T cells sorted from blood. These receptors came from a woman in her 30s in good health. Each CDR3 is given with its conserved first and last residue. The D gene is left open where the match is weak. The size entry is marked missing in some rows and otherwise reads once, few, many or a size class.

TRBD2,.,TRBJ2-1,TRBV9,CASSVGGGGGYYNEQFF,TGTGCCAGCAGCGTAGGAGGTGGCGGGGGATACTACAATGAGCAGTTCTTC
.,.,TRBJ2-5,TRBV14,CASSQVGGGSGETQYF,TGTGCCAGCAGCCAAGTTGGAGGCGGGTCGGGAGAGACCCAGTACTTC
.,.,TRBJ1-3,TRBV18,CASSRDTNSGNTIYF,TGTGCCAGCTCACGGGACACCAACTCTGGAAACACCATATATTTT
TRBD1,.,TRBJ2-7,TRBV27,CASSSRDRPSYEQYF,TGTGCCAGCAGTTCCCGGGACAGGCCCTCCTACGAGCAGTACTTC
.,once,TRBJ1-5,TRBV10-1,CASIRAGGGNQPQHF,TGCGCCAGCATCCGAGCGGGGGGGGGCAATCAGCCCCAGCATTTT
.,.,TRBJ2-7,TRBV7-2,CASSPNREVQYF,TGTGCCAGCAGTCCAAACAGGGAGGTGCAGTACTTC
.,.,TRBJ2-3,TRBV27,CASSLSTSTDTQYF,TGTGCCAGCAGTTTAAGTACTAGCACAGATACGCAGTATTTT
TRBD2,.,TRBJ2-5,TRBV5-6,CASSKRLAGVETQYF,TGTGCCAGCAGCAAGCGACTAGCGGGAGTCGAGACCCAGTACTTC
.,few,TRBJ2-7,TRBV18,CASSPYGTGEIEQYF,TGTGCCAGCTCACCGTACGGGACGGGAGAGATCGAGCAGTACTTC
TRBD1,.,TRBJ2-2,TRBV23-1,CASSQSRTGYSCSWTNTGELFF,TGCGCCAGCAGTCAATCTAGGACAGGGTATTCCTGCTCTTGGACGAACACCGGGGAGCTGTTTTTT
.,.,TRBJ1-3,TRBV2,CASREGFLGNTIYF,TGTGCCAGCAGGGAGGGGTTCCTAGGAAACACCATATATTTT
.,.,TRBJ1-5,TRBV28,CASSSYRGVSNQPQHF,TGTGCCAGCAGCTCCTACCGAGGGGTCAGCAATCAGCCCCAGCATTTT
TRBD1,.,TRBJ2-7,TRBV5-5,CASSRATGTASSYEQYF,TGTGCCAGCAGCCGTGCCACGGGGACAGCCAGCTCCTACGAGCAGTACTTC
.,once,TRBJ2-1,TRBV4-2,CASSQELGEQFF,TGTGCCAGCAGCCAAGAGTTAGGTGAGCAGTTCTTC
.,once,TRBJ1-1,TRBV18,CASSPQGLAGGTEAFF,TGTGCCAGCTCACCACAAGGCCTCGCGGGTGGCACTGAAGCTTTCTTT
TRBD1,.,TRBJ1-5,TRBV18,CASSPRQGYNQPQHF,TGTGCCAGCTCACCAAGACAGGGATACAATCAGCCCCAGCATTTT
.,.,TRBJ2-2,TRBV28,CASSGPLANTGELFF,TGTGCCAGCAGTGGCCCCCTAGCGAACACCGGGGAGCTGTTTTTT
.,once,TRBJ1-2,TRBV25-1,CASSSSAGPGYTF,TGTGCCAGCAGTTCATCGGCAGGCCCTGGCTACACCTTC
.,.,TRBJ2-7,TRBV6-5,CASSYLRTGYEQYF,TGTGCCAGCAGTTACCTTAGGACTGGCTACGAGCAGTACTTC
TRBD1,.,TRBJ2-3,TRBV7-6,CASSRDSQTDTQYF,TGTGCCAGCAGCCGGGACAGCCAAACAGATACGCAGTATTTT
.,.,TRBJ1-1,TRBV7-2,CASSFWAGIGGTEAFF,TGTGCCAGCAGCTTCTGGGCAGGGATTGGTGGCACTGAAGCTTTCTTT
TRBD2,.,TRBJ2-5,TRBV19,CASSPLRAAGGYGTQYF,TGTGCCAGTAGTCCCCTACGGGCAGCGGGAGGGTATGGGACCCAGTACTTC
.,.,TRBJ1-5,TRBV5-1,CASSPHGAGSNQPQHF,TGCGCCAGCAGCCCCCACGGGGCCGGTAGCAATCAGCCCCAGCATTTT
TRBD2,.,TRBJ2-1,TRBV6-4,CASSGGFKSGEQFF,TGTGCCAGTTCCGGGGGGTTTAAATCGGGTGAGCAGTTCTTC
TRBD2,.,TRBJ2-1,TRBV5-1,CASRPPLSGDAYNEQFF,TGCGCCAGCAGGCCACCCCTGAGCGGGGACGCCTACAATGAGCAGTTCTTC
.,few,TRBJ2-5,TRBV14,CASSQELGSRTQYF,TGTGCCAGCAGCCAAGAACTCGGTTCTAGGACCCAGTACTTC
.,few,TRBJ2-2,TRBV9,CASSPRGLMNTGELFF,TGTGCCAGCAGCCCGAGAGGACTAATGAACACCGGGGAGCTGTTTTTT
.,.,TRBJ2-5,TRBV7-9,CASISSGQFLETQYF,TGTGCCAGCATAAGTTCCGGACAGTTCCTAGAGACCCAGTACTTC
.,.,TRBJ2-7,TRBV18,CASSPGTPYEQYF,TGTGCCAGCTCACCCGGGACTCCCTACGAGCAGTACTTC
.,.,TRBJ2-7,TRBV18,CASSPRSGDSGEQYF,TGTGCCAGCTCACCCCGCTCGGGAGATTCAGGCGAGCAGTACTTC
.,.,TRBJ1-3,TRBV5-1,CASRAGTPYSGNTIYF,TGCGCCAGCAGGGCCGGGACACCCTACTCTGGAAACACCATATATTTT
.,.,TRBJ2-5,TRBV6-1,CASTESYHHQETQYF,TGTGCCAGCACCGAGTCGTACCACCACCAAGAGACCCAGTACTTC
TRBD2,few,TRBJ2-7,TRBV29-1,CSVEGAGGVEQYF,TGCAGCGTTGAGGGAGCGGGAGGGGTCGAGCAGTACTTC
.,few,TRBJ1-5,TRBV2,CASSEGIYQPQHF,TGTGCCAGCAGTGAAGGTATCTATCAGCCCCAGCATTTT
.,.,TRBJ2-1,TRBV11-2,CASSHGANQFF,TGTGCCAGCAGCCATGGAGCAAACCAGTTCTTC
TRBD1,.,TRBJ1-3,TRBV18,CASSPTTGDLSNTIYF,TGTGCCAGCTCACCGACGACAGGGGACCTTAGTAACACCATATATTTT
TRBD2,.,TRBJ2-3,TRBV7-8,CASSLVAGVGTDTQYF,TGTGCCAGCAGCTTAGTGGCGGGAGTAGGAACAGATACGCAGTATTTT
TRBD1,.,TRBJ1-3,TRBV18,CASSPGTGPGNTIYF,TGTGCCAGCTCACCCGGGACAGGGCCTGGAAACACCATATATTTT
TRBD2,.,TRBJ2-1,TRBV7-3,CASSLQRDSYNEQFF,TGTGCCAGCAGCCTGCAGCGGGACTCCTACAATGAGCAGTTCTTC
.,few,TRBJ2-2,TRBV21-1,CAVAPGLDAPGELFF,TGTGCCGTGGCTCCGGGACTAGATGCCCCCGGGGAGCTGTTTTTT
.,.,TRBJ1-1,TRBV30,CAWSVYGNPEAFF,TGTGCCTGGAGTGTTTACGGAAACCCTGAAGCTTTCTTT
.,.,TRBJ2-2,TRBV27,CASSLRLGGPSFTGELFF,TGTGCCAGCAGTTTAAGGTTGGGGGGACCAAGTTTCACCGGGGAGCTGTTTTTT
.,few,TRBJ1-5,TRBV4-2,CASSQDRRVSGEGSNQPQHF,TGTGCCAGCAGCCAAGATCGGCGGGTGTCTGGGGAAGGAAGCAATCAGCCCCAGCATTTT
.,few,TRBJ1-1,TRBV28,CASSPPQTEAFF,TGTGCCAGCAGCCCGCCCCAAACTGAAGCTTTCTTT
.,.,TRBJ2-5,TRBV7-2,CASSFGSRETQYF,TGTGCCAGCAGCTTCGGGAGTCGGGAGACCCAGTACTTC
.,.,TRBJ2-7,TRBV18,CASSPTPGTYEQYF,TGTGCCAGCTCACCAACGCCCGGCACCTACGAGCAGTACTTC
TRBD2,.,TRBJ2-1,TRBV25-1,CASSGGGPTVWRNSEQFF,TGTGCCAGCAGTGGGGGGGGTCCGACAGTTTGGCGAAATAGTGAGCAGTTCTTC
.,.,TRBJ2-1,TRBV29-1,CSVVAENNEQFF,TGCAGCGTTGTAGCGGAAAACAATGAGCAGTTCTTC